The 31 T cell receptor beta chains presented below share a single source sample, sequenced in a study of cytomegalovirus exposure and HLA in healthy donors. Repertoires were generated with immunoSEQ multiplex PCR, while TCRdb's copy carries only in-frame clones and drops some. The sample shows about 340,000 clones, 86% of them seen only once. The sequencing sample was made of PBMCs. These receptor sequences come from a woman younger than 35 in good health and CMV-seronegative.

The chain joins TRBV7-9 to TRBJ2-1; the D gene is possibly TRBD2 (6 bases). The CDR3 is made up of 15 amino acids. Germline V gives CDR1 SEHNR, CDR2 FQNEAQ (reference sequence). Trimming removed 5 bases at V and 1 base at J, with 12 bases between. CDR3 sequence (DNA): TGTGCCAGCAGCCCCGGGGACTTTTCCTACAATGAGCAGTTCTTC. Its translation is CASSPGDFSYNEQFF.

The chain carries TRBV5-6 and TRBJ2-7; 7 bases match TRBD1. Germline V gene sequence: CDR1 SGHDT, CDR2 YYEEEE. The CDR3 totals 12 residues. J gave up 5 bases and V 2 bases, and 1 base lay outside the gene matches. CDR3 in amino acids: CASSFGTDEQYF. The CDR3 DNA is TGTGCCAGCAGCTTTGGGACAGACGAGCAGTACTTC.

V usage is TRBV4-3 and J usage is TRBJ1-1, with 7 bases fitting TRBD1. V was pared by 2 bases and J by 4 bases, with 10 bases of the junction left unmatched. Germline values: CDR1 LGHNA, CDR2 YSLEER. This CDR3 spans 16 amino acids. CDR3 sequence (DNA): TGCGCCAGCAGCCAAACAGGGGCAGGCGGGGTCACTGAAGCTTTCTTT. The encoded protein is CASSQTGAGGVTEAFF.

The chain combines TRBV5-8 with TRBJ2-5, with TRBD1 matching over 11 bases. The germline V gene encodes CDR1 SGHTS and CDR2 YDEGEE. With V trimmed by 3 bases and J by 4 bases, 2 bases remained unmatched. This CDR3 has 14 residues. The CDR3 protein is CASSSGQGAETQYF. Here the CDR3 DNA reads TGTGCCAGCAGCTCAGGACAGGGGGCAGAGACCCAGTACTTC.

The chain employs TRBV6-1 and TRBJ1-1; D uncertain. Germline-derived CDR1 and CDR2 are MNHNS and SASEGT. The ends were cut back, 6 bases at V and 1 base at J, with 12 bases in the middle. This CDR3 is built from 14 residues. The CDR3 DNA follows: TGTGCCAGCAGCAGAATCGACAAGAACACTGAAGCTTTCTTT. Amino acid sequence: CASSRIDKNTEAFF.

The CDR3 DNA is TGTGCCAGCGAGCGGGAGGGCCTTGCCGGGGAGCTGTTTTTT. Translation gives CASEREGLAGELFF. The rearrangement uses TRBV7-6 and TRBJ2-2; 10 positions match TRBD2. Trimming took 8 bases from V and 6 from J; bases not matched to a gene: 6. This CDR3 is 14 amino acids long. The V gene's germline CDR1 is SGHVS and CDR2 FNYEAQ.

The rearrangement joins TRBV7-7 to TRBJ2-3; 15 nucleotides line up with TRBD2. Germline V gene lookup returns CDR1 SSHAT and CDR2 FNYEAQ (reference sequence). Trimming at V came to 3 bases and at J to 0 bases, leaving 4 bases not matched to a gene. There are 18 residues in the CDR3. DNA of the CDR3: TGTGCCAGCAGCTTGGGGACTAGCGGGAGGACTAGCACAGATACGCAGTATTTT. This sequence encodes CASSLGTSGRTSTDTQYF.

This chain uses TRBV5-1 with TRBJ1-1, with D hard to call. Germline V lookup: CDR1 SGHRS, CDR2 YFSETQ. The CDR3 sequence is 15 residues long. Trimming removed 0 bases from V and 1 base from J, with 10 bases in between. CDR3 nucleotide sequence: TGCGCCAGCAGCTTGGCGAGACTGGGGAACACTGAAGCTTTCTTT. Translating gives CASSLARLGNTEAFF. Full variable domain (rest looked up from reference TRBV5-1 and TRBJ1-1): KAGVTQTPRYLIKTRGQQVTLSCSPISGHRSVSWYQQTPGQGLQFLFEYFSETQRNKGNFPGRFSGRQFSNSRSEMNVSTLELGDSALYLCASSLARLGNTEAFFGQGTRLTVV.

This chain's CDR3 is CASSLGAEGTDTQYF. The CDR3 DNA is TGCGCCAGCAGCTTGGGGGCGGAGGGGACAGATACGCAGTATTTT. The chain couples TRBV5-1 to TRBJ2-3; weak D call: TRBD2 (6 bases). This CDR3 has 15 residues. V was shortened by 0 bases and J by 3 bases, with 11 bases between the two germline ends. Germline V lookup: CDR1 SGHRS, CDR2 YFSETQ.

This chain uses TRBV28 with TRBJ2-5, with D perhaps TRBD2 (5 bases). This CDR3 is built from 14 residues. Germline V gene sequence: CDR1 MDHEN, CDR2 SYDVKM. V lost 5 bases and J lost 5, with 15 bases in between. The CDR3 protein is CASSPLPGKETQYF. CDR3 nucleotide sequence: TGTGCCAGCAGTCCATTACCGGGGAAGGAGACCCAGTACTTC.

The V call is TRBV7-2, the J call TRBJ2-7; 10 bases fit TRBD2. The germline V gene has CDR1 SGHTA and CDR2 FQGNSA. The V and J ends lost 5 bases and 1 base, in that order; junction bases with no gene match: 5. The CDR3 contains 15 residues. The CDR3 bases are TGTGCCAGCAGCCTCGGACTAGCGGTTTCCTACGAGCAGTACTTC. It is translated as CASSLGLAVSYEQYF.

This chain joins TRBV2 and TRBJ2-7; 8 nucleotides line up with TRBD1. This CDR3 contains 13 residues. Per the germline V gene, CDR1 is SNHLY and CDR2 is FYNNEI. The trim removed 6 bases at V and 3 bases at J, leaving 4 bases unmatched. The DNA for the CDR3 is TGTGCCAGCAGCCTCGACAGGGGCTACGAGCAGTACTTC. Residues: CASSLDRGYEQYF.

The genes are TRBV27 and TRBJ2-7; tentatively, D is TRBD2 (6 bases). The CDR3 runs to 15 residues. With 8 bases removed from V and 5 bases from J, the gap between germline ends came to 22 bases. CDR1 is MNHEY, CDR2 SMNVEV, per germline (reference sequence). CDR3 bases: TGTGCCAGCCTCGAACTCAGGGCAGGGAGGAACGAGCAGTACTTC. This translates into CASLELRAGRNEQYF.

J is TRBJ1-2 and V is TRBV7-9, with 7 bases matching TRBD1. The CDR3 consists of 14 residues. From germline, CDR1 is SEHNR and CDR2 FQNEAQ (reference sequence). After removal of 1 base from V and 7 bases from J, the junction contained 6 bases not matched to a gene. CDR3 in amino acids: CASSLVGQGGGYTF. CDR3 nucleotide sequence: TGTGCCAGCAGCTTAGTCGGCCAGGGGGGTGGCTACACCTTC.

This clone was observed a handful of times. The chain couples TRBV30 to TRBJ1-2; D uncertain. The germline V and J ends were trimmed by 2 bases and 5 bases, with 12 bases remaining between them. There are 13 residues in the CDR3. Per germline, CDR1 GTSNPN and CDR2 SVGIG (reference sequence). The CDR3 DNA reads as TGTGCCTGGAGTCGGGGTCAGAGGTATGGCTACACCTTC. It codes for CAWSRGQRYGYTF. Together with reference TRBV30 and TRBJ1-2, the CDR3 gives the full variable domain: SQTIHQWPATLVQPVGSPLSLECTVEGTSNPNLYWYRQAAGRGLQLLFYSVGIGQISSEVPQNLSASRPQDRQFILSSKKLLLSDSGFYLCAWSRGQRYGYTFGSGTRLTVV.

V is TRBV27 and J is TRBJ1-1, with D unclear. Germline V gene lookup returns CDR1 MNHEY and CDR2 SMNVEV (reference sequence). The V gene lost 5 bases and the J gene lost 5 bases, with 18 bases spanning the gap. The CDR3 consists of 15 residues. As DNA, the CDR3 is TGTGCCAGCAGTCAGGTCTGGAAGGTGGATACTGAAGCTTTCTTT. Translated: CASSQVWKVDTEAFF.

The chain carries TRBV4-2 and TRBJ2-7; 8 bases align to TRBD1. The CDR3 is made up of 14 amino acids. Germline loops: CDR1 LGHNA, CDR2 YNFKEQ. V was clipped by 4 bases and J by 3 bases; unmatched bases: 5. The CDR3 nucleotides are TGTGCCAGCAGCCCCGGGACAGGAGACTACGAGCAGTACTTC. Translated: CASSPGTGDYEQYF.

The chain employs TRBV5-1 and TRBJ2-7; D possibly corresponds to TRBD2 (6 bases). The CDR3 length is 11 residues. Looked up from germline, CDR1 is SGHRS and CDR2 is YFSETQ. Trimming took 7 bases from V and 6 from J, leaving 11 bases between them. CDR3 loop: CASGEAGEQYF. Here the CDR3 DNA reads TGCGCCAGCGGGGAGGCGGGCGAGCAGTACTTC.

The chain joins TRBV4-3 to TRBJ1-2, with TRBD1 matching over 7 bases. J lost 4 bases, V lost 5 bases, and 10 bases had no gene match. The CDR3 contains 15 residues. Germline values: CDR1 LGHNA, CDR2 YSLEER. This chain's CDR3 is CASSGGTVVGYGYTF. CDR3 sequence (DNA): TGCGCCAGCAGCGGGGGGACAGTTGTGGGCTATGGCTACACCTTC.

CDR3 DNA sequence: TGTGCCAGCAGTTACGGGCCCCTTAATGAGCAGTTCTTC. Protein: CASSYGPLNEQFF. The gene calls are TRBV6-5 and TRBJ2-1; D gene uncertain. V lost 2 bases and J 7 bases, leaving 9 bases between the germline ends. The germline V gene has CDR1 MNHEY and CDR2 SVGAGI. This CDR3 contains 13 residues.

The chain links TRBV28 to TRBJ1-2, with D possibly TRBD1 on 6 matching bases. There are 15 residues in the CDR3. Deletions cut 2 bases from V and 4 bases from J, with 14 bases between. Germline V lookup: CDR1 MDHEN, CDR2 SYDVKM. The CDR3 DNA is TGTGCCAGCAGTTTACGGGGGGCGGTCAGCTATGGCTACACCTTC. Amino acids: CASSLRGAVSYGYTF.

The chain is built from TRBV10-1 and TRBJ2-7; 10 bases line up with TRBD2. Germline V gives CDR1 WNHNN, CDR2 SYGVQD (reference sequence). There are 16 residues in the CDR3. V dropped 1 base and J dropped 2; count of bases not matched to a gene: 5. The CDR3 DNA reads TGCGCCAGCAGTGAGTTGGGAACTAGCGGGACCTACGAGCAGTACTTC. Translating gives CASSELGTSGTYEQYF.

The DNA for the CDR3 is TGTGCCAGCAGAGACACGCTAGCGGGAGGTTTAGCCTCCTACGAGCAGTACTTC. Its translation is CASRDTLAGGLASYEQYF. This chain uses TRBV27 with TRBJ2-7; TRBD2 agrees at 11 bases. This CDR3 has 18 residues. Germline-derived CDR1 and CDR2 are MNHEY and SMNVEV (reference sequence). V was clipped by 6 bases and J by 0 bases; unmatched bases: 13.

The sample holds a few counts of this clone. DNA of the CDR3: TGTGCCAGCAGCCTAACCTCCGGGACTAAACGCTACGAGCAGTACTTC. This translates into CASSLTSGTKRYEQYF. The chain combines TRBV7-9 with TRBJ2-7, with 7 bases matching TRBD2. The CDR3 extends over 16 amino acids. Germline V gene sequence: CDR1 SEHNR, CDR2 FQNEAQ (reference sequence). With 5 bases clipped from V and 3 bases from J, the junction kept 13 bases outside the gene matches.

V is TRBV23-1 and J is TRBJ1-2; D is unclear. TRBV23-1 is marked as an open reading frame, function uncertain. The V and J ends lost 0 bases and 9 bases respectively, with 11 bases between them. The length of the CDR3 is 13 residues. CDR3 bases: TGCGCCAGCAGTCAATCGAGGGAGGACTGCTACACCTTC. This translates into CASSQSREDCYTF.

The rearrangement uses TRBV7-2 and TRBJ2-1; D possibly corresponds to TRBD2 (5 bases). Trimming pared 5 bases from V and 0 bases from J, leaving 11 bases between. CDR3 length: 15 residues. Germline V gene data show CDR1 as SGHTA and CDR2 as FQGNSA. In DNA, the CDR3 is TGTGCCAGCAGCCCCGGGGAAAGCTCCTACAATGAGCAGTTCTTC. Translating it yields CASSPGESSYNEQFF.

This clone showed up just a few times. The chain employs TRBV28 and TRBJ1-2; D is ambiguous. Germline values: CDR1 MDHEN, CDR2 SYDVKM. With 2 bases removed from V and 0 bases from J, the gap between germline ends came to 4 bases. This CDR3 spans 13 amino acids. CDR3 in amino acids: CASSLTANYGYTF. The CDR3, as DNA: TGTGCCAGCAGTTTAACAGCTAACTATGGCTACACCTTC.

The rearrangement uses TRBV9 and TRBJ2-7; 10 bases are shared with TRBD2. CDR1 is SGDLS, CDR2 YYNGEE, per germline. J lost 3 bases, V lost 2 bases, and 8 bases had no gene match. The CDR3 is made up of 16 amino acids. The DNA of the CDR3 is TGTGCCAGCAGCGTCGGGACTAGCGCGGACAGCTACGAGCAGTACTTC. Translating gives CASSVGTSADSYEQYF.

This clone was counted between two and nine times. CDR3 residues: CSVAHRGVDGYTF. CDR3 sequence (DNA): TGCAGCGTTGCCCACAGGGGGGTTGATGGCTACACCTTC. The chain links TRBV29-1 to TRBJ1-2; 8 bases agree with TRBD1. The germline V gene has CDR1 SQVTM and CDR2 ANQGSEA. V shed 4 bases, J shed 6 bases, and the junction held 7 bases outside the gene matches. The CDR3 totals 13 residues.

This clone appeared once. This CDR3 is CASSLLAVNSYNEQFF. The DNA for the CDR3 is TGTGCCAGCAGCTTACTAGCGGTAAACTCCTACAATGAGCAGTTCTTC. V is TRBV11-2 and J is TRBJ2-1; 7 bases are a match to TRBD2. CDR3 size: 16 residues. The germline V gene encodes CDR1 SGHAT and CDR2 FQNNGV. Germline trimming cut 2 bases from V and 0 bases from J; bases unmatched to any gene: 4.

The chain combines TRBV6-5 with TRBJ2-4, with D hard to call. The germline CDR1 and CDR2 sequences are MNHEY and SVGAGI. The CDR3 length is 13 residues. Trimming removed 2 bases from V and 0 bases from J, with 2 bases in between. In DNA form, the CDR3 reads TGTGCCAGCAGTTACCTAGCCAAAAACATTCAGTACTTC. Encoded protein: CASSYLAKNIQYF.